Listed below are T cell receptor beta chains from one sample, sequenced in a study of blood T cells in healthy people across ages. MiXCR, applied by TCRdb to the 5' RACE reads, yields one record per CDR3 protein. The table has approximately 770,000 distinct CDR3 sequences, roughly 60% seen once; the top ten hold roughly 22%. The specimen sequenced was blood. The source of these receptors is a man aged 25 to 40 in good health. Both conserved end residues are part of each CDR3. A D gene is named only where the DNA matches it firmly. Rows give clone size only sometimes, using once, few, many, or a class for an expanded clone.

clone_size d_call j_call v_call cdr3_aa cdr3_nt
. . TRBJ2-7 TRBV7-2 CASSPLWVTYEQYF TGTGCCAGCAGCCCATTATGGGTCACCTACGAGCAGTACTTC
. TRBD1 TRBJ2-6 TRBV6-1 CASFGQGVLTF TGTGCCAGCTTCGGACAGGGGGTATTGACTTTC
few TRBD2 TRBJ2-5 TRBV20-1 CSAVGTSGYTQETQYF TGCAGTGCAGTCGGGACTAGCGGATATACTCAGGAGACCCAGTACTTC
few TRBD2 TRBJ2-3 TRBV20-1 CSARGGSGATDTQYF TGCAGTGCTAGGGGTGGTAGCGGGGCGACAGATACGCAGTATTTT
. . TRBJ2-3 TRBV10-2 CASSDWGFSTDTQYF TGCGCCAGCAGTGACTGGGGTTTTTCTACAGATACGCAGTATTTT
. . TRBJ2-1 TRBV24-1 CATSDSRIAVYNEQFF TGTGCCACCAGTGACTCCCGGATAGCGGTCTACAATGAGCAGTTCTTC
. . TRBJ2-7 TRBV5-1 CASSPDQYEQYF TGCGCCAGCAGCCCAGACCAATACGAGCAGTACTTC
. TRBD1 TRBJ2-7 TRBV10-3 CAISADRAQQYF TGTGCCATCAGTGCAGACAGGGCCCAGCAGTACTTC
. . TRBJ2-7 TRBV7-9 CASFQGPPSYEQYF TGTGCCAGCTTCCAGGGGCCTCCTTCCTACGAGCAGTACTTC
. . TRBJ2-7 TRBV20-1 CSARAPTSTEQYF TGCAGTGCTAGAGCCCCCACTTCGACCGAGCAGTACTTC
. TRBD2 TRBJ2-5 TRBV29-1 CSVRGGDRSQETQYF TGCAGCGTCCGGGGGGGGGATAGATCCCAAGAGACCCAGTACTTC
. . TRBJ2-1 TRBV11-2 CASSPDIPEQFF TGTGCCAGCAGCCCCGACATACCTGAGCAGTTCTTC
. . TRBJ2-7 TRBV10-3 CAISPQGSYEQYF TGTGCCATCAGTCCTCAGGGATCCTACGAGCAGTACTTC
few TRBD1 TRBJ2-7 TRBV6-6 CASRPGQGWREQYF TGTGCCAGCAGGCCGGGACAGGGGTGGAGGGAGCAGTACTTC
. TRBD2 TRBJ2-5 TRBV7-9 CAGSYPLSGGATQYF TGTGCCGGCAGCTATCCTTTATCCGGGGGGGCGACCCAGTACTTC
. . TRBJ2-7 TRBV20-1 CSAPDTAYEQYF TGCAGTGCTCCGGACACTGCCTACGAGCAGTACTTC
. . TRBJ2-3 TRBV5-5 CASSLDTKRSDTQYF TGTGCCAGCAGCTTGGACACCAAGAGGTCAGATACGCAGTATTTT
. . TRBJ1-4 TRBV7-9 CASSPDRATNEKLFF TGTGCCAGCAGCCCAGACCGAGCAACTAATGAAAAACTGTTTTTT
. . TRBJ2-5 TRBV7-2 CASSSTRFQETQYF TGTGCCAGCAGCTCGACTAGGTTCCAAGAGACCCAGTACTTC
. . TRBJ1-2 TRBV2 CASSEFDREVYGYTF TGTGCCAGCAGTGAATTCGACAGAGAAGTGTATGGCTACACCTTC
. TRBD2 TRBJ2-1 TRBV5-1 CASSLPTSGGAWEQFF TGCGCCAGCAGCTTACCTACTAGCGGGGGGGCCTGGGAGCAGTTCTTC
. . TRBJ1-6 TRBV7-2 CASSLATESVTLHF TGTGCCAGCAGCTTAGCGACGGAAAGTGTAACCCTCCACTTT
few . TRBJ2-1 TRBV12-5 CASEISTLSRVYNEQFF TGTGCTAGTGAAATTTCCACTCTTTCCCGGGTTTACAATGAGCAGTTCTTC
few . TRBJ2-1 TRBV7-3 CASRDRDEQFF TGTGCCAGCAGGGATCGGGATGAGCAGTTCTTC
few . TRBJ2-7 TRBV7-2 CASSLKGSSYEQYF TGTGCCAGCAGCTTGAAAGGGAGCTCCTACGAGCAGTACTTC
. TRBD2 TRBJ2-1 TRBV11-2 CASSPPGGSYNEQFF TGTGCCAGCAGCCCCCCGGGGGGCTCCTACAATGAGCAGTTCTTC